The subject of this entry is one TCR beta chain. What it binds is not known. The sample comes from a study of identical twins. The study, taken as a whole, reports: In zero-insertion analyses, partial confounding could arise from invariant MAIT and iNKT cells. Out-of-frame alpha sequences common to twins exhibited an excess of low generation probability.

TCRdb passed the 5' RACE reads through MiXCR, listing each CDR3 protein once. Among 650,000 to 750,000 distinct CDR3 sequences listed, over 20% were seen once. This sample was also put to use in a study of T cells expressing NK-cell markers. That publication notes: Repertoires of TCR beta were obtained from T cells sorted as CD3+CD56+NKG2C+, CD3+CD56+NKG2C- and CD3+CD56-NKG2C+.

The clonotype comes from a woman aged 18-35 years in good health. The source material was PBMCs.

The CDR3 spells CASEPDLAKNIQYF. The CDR3 DNA reads as TGTGCCAGCGAACCAGACCTAGCCAAAAACATTCAGTACTTC. The chain joins TRBV7-9 to TRBJ2-4; no definite D call. Germline V lookup: CDR1 SEHNR, CDR2 FQNEAQ (reference sequence). There are 14 residues in the CDR3. The V end lost 8 bases, the J end lost 0 bases, and 11 bases lay between the germline ends.